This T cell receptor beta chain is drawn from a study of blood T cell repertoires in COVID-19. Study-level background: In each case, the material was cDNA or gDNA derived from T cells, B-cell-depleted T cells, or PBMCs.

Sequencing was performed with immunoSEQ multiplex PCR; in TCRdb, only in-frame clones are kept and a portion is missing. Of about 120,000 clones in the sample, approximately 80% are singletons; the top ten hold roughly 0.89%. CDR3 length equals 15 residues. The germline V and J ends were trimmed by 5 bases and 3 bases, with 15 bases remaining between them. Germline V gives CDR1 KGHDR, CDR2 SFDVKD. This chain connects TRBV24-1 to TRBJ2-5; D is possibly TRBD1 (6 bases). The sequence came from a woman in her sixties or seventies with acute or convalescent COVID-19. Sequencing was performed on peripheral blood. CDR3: CATSAPGQAKETQYF. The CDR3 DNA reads TGTGCCACCAGTGCCCCGGGACAAGCAAAAGAGACCCAGTACTTC.